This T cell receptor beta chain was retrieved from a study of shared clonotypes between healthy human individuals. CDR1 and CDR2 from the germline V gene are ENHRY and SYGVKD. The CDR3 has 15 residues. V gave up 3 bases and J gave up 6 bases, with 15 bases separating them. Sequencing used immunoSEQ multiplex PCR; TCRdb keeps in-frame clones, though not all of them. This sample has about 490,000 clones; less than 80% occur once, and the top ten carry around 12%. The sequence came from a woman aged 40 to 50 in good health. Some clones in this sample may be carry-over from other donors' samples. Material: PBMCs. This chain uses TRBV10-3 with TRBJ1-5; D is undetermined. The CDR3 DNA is TGTGCCATCAGTGACGGGAAAACCTACCCTCAGCCCCAGCATTTT. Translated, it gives CAISDGKTYPQPQHF.